This T cell receptor beta chain stems from a study of cytomegalovirus exposure and HLA in healthy donors. Study findings and constraints: In a later analysis, first-cohort TCR clusters were found to tend to co-occur in the 100 to 150 validation repertoires. Specificity of three CMV-associated chains for CMV antigens was verified in vitro. Cytomegalovirus-associated status was assigned to about 160 TCR beta chains.

Between the trimmed V and J ends, which lost 5 bases and 8 bases, there was a span of 12 bases. This CDR3 is built from 12 residues. Per the germline V gene, CDR1 is SGHTA and CDR2 is FQGNSA. This table comes from immunoSEQ multiplex PCR, and its TCRdb copy is limited to in-frame clones, with some not included. The sample has 50,000 or so clones; about 92% are singletons. Concerning this clone: Its matching antigen is unknown.

Sequenced input: PBMCs. The receptor was isolated from a woman aged 18 to 35 in good health and CMV-seropositive. V is TRBV7-2 and J is TRBJ1-2; TRBD1 is a possible D gene (6 bases). The CDR3 nucleotides are TGTGCCAGCAGCCTAGACAGGTTGGGCTACACCTTC. This sequence encodes CASSLDRLGYTF.